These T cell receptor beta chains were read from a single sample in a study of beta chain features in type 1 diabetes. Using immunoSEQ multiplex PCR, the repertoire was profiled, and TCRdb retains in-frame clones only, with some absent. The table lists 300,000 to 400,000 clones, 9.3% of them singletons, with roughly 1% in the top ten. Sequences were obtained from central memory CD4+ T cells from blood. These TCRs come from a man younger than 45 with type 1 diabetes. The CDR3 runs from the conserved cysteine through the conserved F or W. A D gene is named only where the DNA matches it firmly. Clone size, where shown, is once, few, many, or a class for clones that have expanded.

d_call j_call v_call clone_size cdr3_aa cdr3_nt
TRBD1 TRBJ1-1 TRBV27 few CASSLRDRGTEAFF TGTGCCAGCAGTTTACGGGACAGGGGAACTGAAGCTTTCTTT
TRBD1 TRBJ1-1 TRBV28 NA CASSSPGQGSGTEAFF TGTGCCAGCAGTTCCCCGGGACAGGGCTCTGGGACTGAAGCTTTCTTT
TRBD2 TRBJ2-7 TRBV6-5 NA CASKGTSGVQYEQYF TGTGCCAGCAAGGGGACTAGCGGGGTACAATACGAGCAGTACTTC
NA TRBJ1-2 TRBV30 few CAWSVSGRHNYGYTF TGTGCCTGGAGTGTATCTGGCAGGCACAACTATGGCTACACCTTC
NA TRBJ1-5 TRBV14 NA CASSQTSGANQPQHF TGTGCCAGCAGCCAAACTTCTGGGGCTAATCAGCCCCAGCATTTT
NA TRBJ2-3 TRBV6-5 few CASSYEGLSTDTQYF TGTGCCAGCAGTTACGAAGGGCTAAGCACAGATACGCAGTATTTT
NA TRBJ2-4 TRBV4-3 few CASSQGDRLKNIQYF TGCGCCAGCAGCCAAGGCGACAGACTAAAAAACATTCAGTACTTC
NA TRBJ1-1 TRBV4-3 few CASSQDLAGNTEAFF TGCGCCAGCAGCCAAGATCTGGCCGGGAACACTGAAGCTTTCTTT
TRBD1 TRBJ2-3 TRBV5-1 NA CASSGTGFITDTQYF TGCGCCAGCAGCGGGACAGGGTTCATTACAGATACGCAGTATTTT
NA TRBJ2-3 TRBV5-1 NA CASSSLLSRGTDTQYF TGCGCCAGCAGCTCTCTACTGAGTCGGGGCACAGATACGCAGTATTTT
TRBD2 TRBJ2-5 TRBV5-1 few CASSPRGEGETQYF TGCGCCAGCAGCCCGCGAGGGGAGGGAGAGACCCAGTACTTC
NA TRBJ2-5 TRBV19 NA CASSRAGQETQYF TGTGCCAGTAGTAGAGCGGGTCAGGAGACCCAGTACTTC
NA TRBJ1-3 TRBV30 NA CAWTQGTGNTIYF TGTGCCTGGACCCAGGGGACTGGAAACACCATATATTTT
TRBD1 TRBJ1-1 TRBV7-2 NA CASSFTSGTGAEAFF TGTGCCAGCAGCTTCACTTCCGGGACAGGGGCGGAAGCTTTCTTT
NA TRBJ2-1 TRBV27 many CASSMTNSNEQFF TGTGCCAGCAGTATGACGAACAGCAATGAGCAGTTCTTC
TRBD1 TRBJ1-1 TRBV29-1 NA CSVEEGQGGTEAFF TGCAGCGTTGAAGAGGGACAGGGGGGGACTGAAGCTTTCTTT
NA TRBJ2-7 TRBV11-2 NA CASSLDSVALSYEQYF TGTGCCAGCAGCTTAGACTCGGTTGCTCTATCCTACGAGCAGTACTTC